This TCR beta chain was recorded in a study of early T cells in non-severe SARS-CoV-2 infection. The junction had 8 bases not matched to a gene; V was cut back by 1 base and J by 1 base. Germline loops: CDR1 DFQATT, CDR2 SNEGSKA (reference sequence). This CDR3 comprises 16 residues. A single record per CDR3 protein comes from TCRdb applying MiXCR to the 5' RACE reads. This table holds about 33,000 distinct CDR3 sequences, around 5.8% found once. This clonotype showed up many times. This TCR was sampled from an adult who was a healthcare worker with PCR-confirmed SARS-CoV-2 infection or an uninfected control (not recorded which). The sample consisted of whole blood. This chain joins TRBV20-1 and TRBJ2-7, with 9 bases identical to TRBD2. Here the CDR3 reads CSARVPGSGRSYEQYF. CDR3 DNA: TGCAGTGCTAGAGTCCCGGGTAGCGGGAGATCCTACGAGCAGTACTTC.